A selection of T cell receptor beta chains follows, all from one sample in a study of cytomegalovirus exposure and HLA in healthy donors. Repertoires were generated with immunoSEQ multiplex PCR, while TCRdb's copy carries only in-frame clones and drops some. The sample holds around 150,000 clones, around nine tenths seen once. Sequenced input: PBMCs. These receptor sequences come from a woman aged 18 to 35 in good health and CMV-seronegative. CDR3s include the opening cysteine and the closing phenylalanine or tryptophan. The order of the fields is clone size, V gene, J gene, D gene, CDR3 protein, CDR3 DNA. The D gene is left open where the match is weak. The listing skips clone size in some rows; elsewhere it reads once, few, many or a size class.

>NA|TRBV7-6|TRBJ1-4|TRBD1
CASSLSPGGKEKLFF
TGTGCCAGCAGCTTATCCCCAGGGGGGAAGGAAAAACTGTTTTTT
>NA|TRBV5-4|TRBJ1-2|NA
CASSLAGDPSTYGYTF
TGTGCCAGCAGCTTGGCCGGTGATCCGTCTACCTATGGCTACACCTTC
>NA|TRBV29-1|TRBJ1-2|TRBD1
CSLWTGADYGYTF
TGCAGCCTTTGGACAGGGGCCGACTATGGCTACACCTTC
>NA|TRBV12-5|TRBJ1-2|NA
CASGRGPASANYGYTF
TGTGCTAGTGGCCGTGGTCCTGCCTCAGCTAACTATGGCTACACCTTC
>NA|TRBV30|TRBJ2-1|TRBD1
CAWSGRQGADEQFF
TGTGCCTGGAGCGGCAGACAGGGGGCCGATGAGCAGTTCTTC
>NA|TRBV5-1|TRBJ2-5|TRBD2
CASSFSRGDQETQYF
TGCGCCAGCAGCTTCTCCCGGGGGGACCAAGAGACCCAGTACTTC
>NA|TRBV5-4|TRBJ2-3|TRBD2
CASSGPGLAGRTDTQYF
TGTGCCAGCAGCGGGCCGGGACTAGCGGGAAGGACAGATACGCAGTATTTT
>NA|TRBV18|TRBJ1-1|NA
CASSPTGNTEAFF
TGTGCCAGCTCACCAACAGGGAACACTGAAGCTTTCTTT
>NA|TRBV18|TRBJ2-5|TRBD2
CASSRQTSGRAKGETQYF
TGTGCCAGCTCACGCCAGACTAGCGGGAGGGCCAAGGGAGAGACCCAGTACTTC
>NA|TRBV6-5|TRBJ2-7|TRBD2
CASSRRGGQYEQYF
TGTGCCAGCAGTCGGCGGGGGGGCCAGTACGAGCAGTACTTC
>once|TRBV27|TRBJ2-2|TRBD2
CASSLSAGGRTGELFF
TGTGCCAGCAGTTTATCAGCGGGGGGGAGAACCGGGGAGCTGTTTTTT
>once|TRBV11-2|TRBJ2-1|NA
CASSLDPGGYEQFF
TGTGCCAGCAGCTTAGATCCAGGGGGGTATGAGCAGTTCTTC
>NA|TRBV7-9|TRBJ2-3|NA
CASLTFGADTQYF
TGTGCCAGCCTAACCTTCGGTGCAGATACGCAGTATTTT
>NA|TRBV4-1|TRBJ1-2|TRBD1
CASSHPGQGEHYGYTF
TGCGCCAGCAGCCATCCTGGACAGGGCGAACACTATGGCTACACCTTC
>NA|TRBV4-1|TRBJ2-6|NA
CASRESGANVLTF
TGCGCCAGCAGGGAGTCTGGGGCCAACGTCCTGACTTTC
>NA|TRBV9|TRBJ2-7|NA
CASSASGVNDEQYF
TGTGCCAGCAGCGCGTCAGGGGTAAATGACGAGCAGTACTTC
>NA|TRBV19|TRBJ2-2|NA
CASVSRPGELFF
TGTGCCAGTGTCAGTCGCCCCGGGGAGCTGTTTTTT
>NA|TRBV6-5|TRBJ1-5|NA
CASSYSGGGGNQPQHF
TGTGCCAGCAGTTACTCGGGGGGTGGAGGCAATCAGCCCCAGCATTTT
>NA|TRBV7-9|TRBJ2-1|NA
CASSDTSAVQFF
TGTGCCAGCAGCGATACCAGCGCCGTGCAGTTCTTC
>NA|TRBV2|TRBJ1-5|NA
CASGRDRNQPQHF
TGTGCCAGCGGCCGGGATAGAAATCAGCCCCAGCATTTT
>NA|TRBV4-3|TRBJ2-1|NA
CASSREIPGYNEQFF
TGCGCCAGCAGCCGAGAAATACCGGGCTACAATGAGCAGTTCTTC
>NA|TRBV7-2|TRBJ2-7|TRBD1
CASSIQGTEQYF
TGTGCCAGCAGCATACAGGGGACCGAGCAGTACTTC
>NA|TRBV11-2|TRBJ2-1|NA
CASSSYAHDREQFF
TGTGCCAGCAGCTCCTACGCCCACGACAGGGAGCAGTTCTTC
>NA|TRBV5-1|TRBJ1-2|TRBD1
CASWSGQGVNGYTF
TGCGCCAGCTGGTCGGGACAGGGGGTGAATGGCTACACCTTC
>few|TRBV6-4|TRBJ2-1|TRBD2
CASSPSASGGVDEQFF
TGTGCCAGCAGTCCCTCGGCTAGCGGGGGGGTCGATGAGCAGTTCTTC
>NA|TRBV9|TRBJ2-2|TRBD2
CASSVDGTIHRELFF
TGTGCCAGCAGCGTAGATGGGACTATCCACCGGGAGCTGTTTTTT
>NA|TRBV19|TRBJ2-1|TRBD2
CASSIWRGGSYNEQFF
TGTGCCAGTAGTATTTGGCGGGGGGGCTCCTACAATGAGCAGTTCTTC
>NA|TRBV30|TRBJ1-5|NA
CAWSAGQYNQPQHF
TGTGCCTGGAGCGCGGGGCAGTATAATCAGCCCCAGCATTTT
>NA|TRBV5-6|TRBJ2-5|TRBD2
CASSSQRGGIGRETQYF
TGTGCCAGCAGCTCCCAGCGGGGGGGCATCGGAAGAGAGACCCAGTACTTC
>NA|TRBV6-7|TRBJ2-5|TRBD1
CARDRGPARQETQYF
TGTGCCAGGGACAGGGGCCCCGCGCGGCAAGAGACCCAGTACTTC
>NA|TRBV6-5|TRBJ1-1|TRBD1
CASSLNRGRQAFF
TGTGCCAGCAGTCTGAACAGGGGCCGCCAAGCTTTCTTT
>NA|TRBV4-3|TRBJ1-1|NA
CASSQWQGGNTEAFF
TGCGCCAGCAGCCAATGGCAGGGCGGGAACACTGAAGCTTTCTTT
>NA|TRBV18|TRBJ2-7|NA
CASSPSPGSPYEQYF
TGTGCCAGCTCACCATCGCCGGGGTCCCCCTACGAGCAGTACTTC
>NA|TRBV19|TRBJ2-3|TRBD2
CASSARPSGGATDTQYF
TGTGCCAGTAGTGCCCGGCCTAGCGGGGGGGCCACAGATACGCAGTATTTT
>NA|TRBV27|TRBJ1-2|NA
CASSLSQGGVDGYTF
TGTGCCAGCAGTTTATCACAGGGCGGAGTCGATGGCTACACCTTC
>once|TRBV7-9|TRBJ2-4|TRBD1
CASSLAGQGWQNIQYF
TGTGCCAGCAGCTTAGCAGGACAGGGTTGGCAAAACATTCAGTACTTC
>NA|TRBV29-1|TRBJ2-7|NA
CSVEAASNYEQYF
TGCAGCGTTGAAGCGGCTAGCAACTACGAGCAGTACTTC
>NA|TRBV29-1|TRBJ2-2|NA
CSLRGYEYTGELFF
TGCAGCCTCCGAGGGTACGAGTACACCGGGGAGCTGTTTTTT
>NA|TRBV29-1|TRBJ2-3|NA
CSVERGALNTDTQYF
TGCAGCGTTGAACGTGGGGCACTTAACACAGATACGCAGTATTTT
>NA|TRBV19|TRBJ2-2|TRBD2
CASSMDSGDTGELFF
TGTGCCAGTAGTATGGATAGCGGGGACACCGGGGAGCTGTTTTTT
>NA|TRBV5-8|TRBJ2-1|NA
CASSSSGNVYNEQFF
TGTGCCAGCAGCTCGTCCGGGAACGTTTACAATGAGCAGTTCTTC
>NA|TRBV10-3|TRBJ2-7|TRBD2
CAISDETSGAAWYF
TGTGCCATCAGTGACGAGACTAGCGGAGCAGCATGGTACTTC
>NA|TRBV6-1|TRBJ1-5|NA
CASRESGLNSNQPQHF
TGTGCCAGCAGAGAAAGTGGGCTAAATAGCAATCAGCCCCAGCATTTT
>NA|TRBV30|TRBJ1-6|NA
CAWSVGWQGNSPLHF
TGTGCCTGGAGTGTGGGTTGGCAGGGTAATTCACCCCTCCACTTT
>NA|TRBV6-1|TRBJ2-7|NA
CASSEGMGDTYEQYF
TGTGCCAGCAGTGAAGGGATGGGGGACACCTACGAGCAGTACTTC
>NA|TRBV10-1|TRBJ2-1|TRBD2
CASRRARGTSGSFSEGYSYNEQFF
TGCGCCAGCAGGCGAGCGAGGGGAACTAGCGGGAGCTTCTCGGAGGGATATTCCTACAATGAGCAGTTCTTC
>NA|TRBV15|TRBJ1-3|NA
CATSRDLASSGNTIYF
TGTGCCACCAGCAGAGATCTGGCCTCCTCTGGAAACACCATATATTTT
>NA|TRBV6-5|TRBJ2-7|NA
CASSQGGYEQYF
TGTGCCAGCAGTCAAGGGGGCTACGAGCAGTACTTC
>NA|TRBV11-3|TRBJ2-1|NA
CASSLEGSHNEQFF
TGTGCCAGCAGCTTAGAGGGCAGCCACAATGAGCAGTTCTTC